Reported below is one TCR beta chain. Losses at the gene ends were 6 bases for V and 4 bases for J; bases not matched to a gene: 4. Germline values: CDR1 MNHEY, CDR2 SMNVEV (reference sequence). This CDR3 region has 15 residues. This specimen belongs to a study of T cells in localized non-small cell lung cancer. Using immunoSEQ multiplex PCR, the repertoire was profiled, and TCRdb retains in-frame clones only, with some absent. The data contain some 18,000 clones, 65% to 90% of them singletons. This receptor was taken from a man aged 35-69 years with stage I lung adenocarcinoma. The chain links TRBV27 to TRBJ1-6; 9 bases align to TRBD1. This specimen was peripheral blood, taken before any cancer treatment. This CDR3 reads CASRPGTGYNSPLHF. CDR3 bases: TGTGCCAGCAGGCCCGGGACAGGGTATAATTCACCCCTCCACTTT.